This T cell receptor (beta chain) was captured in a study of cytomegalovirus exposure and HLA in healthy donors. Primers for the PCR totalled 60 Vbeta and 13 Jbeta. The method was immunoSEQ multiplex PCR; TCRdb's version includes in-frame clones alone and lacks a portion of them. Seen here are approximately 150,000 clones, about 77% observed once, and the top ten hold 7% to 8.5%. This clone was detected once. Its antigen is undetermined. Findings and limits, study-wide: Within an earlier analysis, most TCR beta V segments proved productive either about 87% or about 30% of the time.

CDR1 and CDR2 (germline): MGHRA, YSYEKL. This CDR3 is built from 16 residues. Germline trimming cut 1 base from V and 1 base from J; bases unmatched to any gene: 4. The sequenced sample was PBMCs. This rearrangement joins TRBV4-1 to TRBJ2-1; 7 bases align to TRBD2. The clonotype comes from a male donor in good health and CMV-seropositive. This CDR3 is CASSQVGTISYNEQFF. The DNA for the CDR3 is TGCGCCAGCAGCCAAGTTGGGACTATTTCCTACAATGAGCAGTTCTTC.